The rows below give T cell receptor beta chains drawn from one sample of a study of blood T cell repertoires in COVID-19. TCRdb keeps only in-frame clones here, not all; method: immunoSEQ multiplex PCR. The table shows roughly 120,000 clones, with around 90% occurring only once. Sample: peripheral blood. The receptor set was obtained from a woman in her 50s with acute or convalescent COVID-19. CDR3s include the opening cysteine and the closing phenylalanine or tryptophan. The D gene is left open where the match is weak. For some rows the clone size is stated as once, few or many, or as a class when expanded; others skip it.

d_gene	v_gene	abundance	j_gene	CDR3aa
NA	TRBV6-5	NA	TRBJ2-7	CASSYEDSSYEQYF
NA	TRBV5-1	once	TRBJ2-1	CASSEQGLEFNEQFF
NA	TRBV7-9	NA	TRBJ2-2	CASSLVGRRGKPNTGELFF
NA	TRBV11-3	NA	TRBJ2-7	CASSLGPGPTYEQYF
TRBD2	TRBV19	few	TRBJ2-1	CASSLEVSGRSEQFF
TRBD1	TRBV5-5	NA	TRBJ2-6	CASSLVLGQASSGANVLTF
NA	TRBV12-3/TRBV12-4	NA	TRBJ1-4	CASSLTGEKLFF
NA	TRBV28	few	TRBJ2-7	CASSPPGEMGQPYF
TRBD2	TRBV18	NA	TRBJ2-5	CASSPWSSGSGETQYF
NA	TRBV6-4	NA	TRBJ1-2	CASSDSKGIRGYGYTF
NA	TRBV11-2	NA	TRBJ2-7	CASRPQLSGSYEQYF
NA	TRBV18	NA	TRBJ2-7	CASSRLGDEQYF
NA	TRBV10-3	once	TRBJ1-1	CASGQIDTEAFF
TRBD2	TRBV10-3	NA	TRBJ2-7	CAISAGTSGGYEQYF
TRBD1	TRBV2	NA	TRBJ1-2	CASSNRQGSYGYTF
TRBD1	TRBV19	NA	TRBJ2-7	CASSPRQGGYEQYF
NA	TRBV5-1	NA	TRBJ2-5	CASSLARRVGGSGPQETQYF
NA	TRBV19	NA	TRBJ2-7	CASSTTPRRQSSYEQYF
TRBD1	TRBV6-5	NA	TRBJ2-7	CASNRDRGYEQYF
NA	TRBV12-3/TRBV12-4	NA	TRBJ1-1	CASRGSGEAFF
TRBD1	TRBV2	NA	TRBJ1-5	CASSEGAGGVQPQHF
TRBD1	TRBV19	NA	TRBJ2-1	CASTKGGAGYNEQFF
NA	TRBV18	NA	TRBJ2-7	CASSPGQGIDEQYF
NA	TRBV7-6	once	TRBJ2-2	CASSSRIADTGELFF
TRBD1	TRBV19	NA	TRBJ1-2	CASLPGQDYGYTF
NA	TRBV11-2	NA	TRBJ1-4	CASRTGVTTNEKLFF
NA	TRBV11-3	NA	TRBJ1-1	CASSSSRQASEAFF
TRBD2	TRBV28	few	TRBJ2-5	CASTGRREMETQYF
NA	TRBV3-1/TRBV3-2	NA	TRBJ2-1	CASSQEALKTYNEQFF
NA	TRBV18	NA	TRBJ1-6	CASSPVSGRNSPLHF
NA	TRBV4-1	NA	TRBJ2-7	CASSQDRQGPYEQYF
NA	TRBV14	NA	TRBJ1-4	CASSQDKGRGGIGEKLFF
NA	TRBV24-1	NA	TRBJ2-1	CATSERVVGEQFF
TRBD1	TRBV18	NA	TRBJ1-4	CASSTGTGNEKLFF
TRBD2	TRBV11-1	NA	TRBJ2-3	CASSLGLAEYTDTQYF
TRBD2	TRBV9	NA	TRBJ2-1	CASSGGLAGVNEQFF
TRBD1	TRBV29-1	NA	TRBJ1-2	CSVINRQGVATF
TRBD2	TRBV18	many	TRBJ2-2	CASSPKALAGYTGELFF
TRBD2	TRBV18	NA	TRBJ2-5	CASSPTSGSGETQYF
TRBD2	TRBV30	NA	TRBJ2-1	CAWDQTSGPGEQFF
NA	TRBV7-9	once	TRBJ2-1	CASSSYPMWSNEQFF
NA	TRBV7-9	NA	TRBJ2-1	CASLLAGVENEQFF
NA	TRBV2	NA	TRBJ1-1	CASSTGVGTEAFF
NA	TRBV19	NA	TRBJ1-3	CASSPTDSGNTIYF
TRBD1	TRBV6-1	NA	TRBJ1-2	CASSEEWDRGYGYTF
TRBD2	TRBV7-2	NA	TRBJ2-1	CASTGLGGIEQFF
TRBD1	TRBV3-1/TRBV3-2	NA	TRBJ1-1	CASSEDRGRAEAFF